The clone carrying this T cell receptor (beta chain) has ten or more counts. What it recognizes is unknown. Newly diagnosed hyperthyroidism, duration under 2 months, in patients aged 18 to 65. RNA transcripts provided the source from which TCR beta CDR3 regions were amplified. First-round RT-PCR targeting the TCR CDR3 was performed with the HTBI primer set. TCRdb analysed the multiplex PCR reads with MiXCR anew, one entry per CDR3 protein. This table holds roughly 160,000 distinct CDR3 sequences, just under 9.5% found once. This CDR3 has 15 residues. The ends were cut back, 6 bases at V and 2 bases at J, with 15 bases in the middle. The germline V gene has CDR1 MNHEY and CDR2 SMNVEV (reference sequence). The data originate from a study of T cells in Graves' hyperthyroidism and ophthalmopathy. Study-wide background: Specimen type is peripheral blood, collected at initial diagnosis prior to any treatment.

Whole-study findings and limits: Appearing also in blood were most of the thyroid clonotypes expanded above 0.001.

The chain uses TRBV27 and TRBJ2-3; perhaps TRBD1 as D (6 bases). This TCR derives from a woman in her late teens or twenties with Graves' hyperthyroidism that later progressed to Graves' ophthalmopathy. Input material: blood. The CDR3 here is CASRGAGLPTDTQYF. As DNA, the CDR3 is TGTGCCAGCAGGGGGGCCGGACTGCCCACAGATACGCAGTATTTT.